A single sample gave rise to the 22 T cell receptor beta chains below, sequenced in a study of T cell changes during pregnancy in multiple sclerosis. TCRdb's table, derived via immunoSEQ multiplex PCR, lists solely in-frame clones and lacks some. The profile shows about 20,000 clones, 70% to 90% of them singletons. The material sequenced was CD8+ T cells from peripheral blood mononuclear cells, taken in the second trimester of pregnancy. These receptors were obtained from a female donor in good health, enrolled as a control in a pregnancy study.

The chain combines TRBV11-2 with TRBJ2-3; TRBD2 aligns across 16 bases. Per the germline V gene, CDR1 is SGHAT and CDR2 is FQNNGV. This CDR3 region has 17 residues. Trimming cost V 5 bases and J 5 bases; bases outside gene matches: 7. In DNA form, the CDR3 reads TGTGCCAGCAGCCCGGGACTAGCGGGAGGGCCTATAGATACGCAGTATTTT. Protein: CASSPGLAGGPIDTQYF. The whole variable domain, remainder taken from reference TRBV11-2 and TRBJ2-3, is EAGVAQSPRYKIIEKRQSVAFWCNPISGHATLYWYQQILGQGPKLLIQFQNNGVVDDSQLPKDRFSAERLKGVDSTLKIQPAKLEDSAVYLCASSPGLAGGPIDTQYFGPGTRLTVL.

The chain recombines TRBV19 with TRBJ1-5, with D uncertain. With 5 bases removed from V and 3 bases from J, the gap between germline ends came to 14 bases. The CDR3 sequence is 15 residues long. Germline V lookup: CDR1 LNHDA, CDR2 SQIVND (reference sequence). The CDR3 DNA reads TGTGCCAGTAGTGGCCTGGAGGAGGACAATCAGCCCCAGCATTTT. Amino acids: CASSGLEEDNQPQHF.

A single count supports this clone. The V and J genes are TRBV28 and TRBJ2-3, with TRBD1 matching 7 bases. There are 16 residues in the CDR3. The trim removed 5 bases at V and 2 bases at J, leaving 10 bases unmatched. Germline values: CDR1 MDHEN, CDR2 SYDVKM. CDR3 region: CASSRGQPRDTDTQYF. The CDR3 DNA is TGTGCCAGCAGTCGGGGACAGCCAAGGGACACAGATACGCAGTATTTT.

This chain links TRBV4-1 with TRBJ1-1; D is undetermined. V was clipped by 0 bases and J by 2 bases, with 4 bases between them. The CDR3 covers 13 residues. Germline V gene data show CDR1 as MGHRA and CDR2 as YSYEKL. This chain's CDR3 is CASSQEANTEAFF. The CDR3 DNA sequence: TGCGCCAGCAGCCAAGAAGCTAACACTGAAGCTTTCTTT.

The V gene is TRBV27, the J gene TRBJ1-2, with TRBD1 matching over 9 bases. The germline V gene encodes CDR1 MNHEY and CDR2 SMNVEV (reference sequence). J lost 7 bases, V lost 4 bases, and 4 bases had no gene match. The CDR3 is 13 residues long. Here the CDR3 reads CASSSWDRVGYTF. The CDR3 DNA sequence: TGTGCCAGCAGTTCTTGGGACAGGGTTGGCTACACCTTC.

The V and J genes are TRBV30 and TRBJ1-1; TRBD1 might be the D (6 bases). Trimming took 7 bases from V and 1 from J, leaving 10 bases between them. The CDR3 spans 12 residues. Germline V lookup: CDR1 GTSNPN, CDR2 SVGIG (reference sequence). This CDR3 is CASGTKNTEAFF. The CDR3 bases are TGTGCCTCCGGGACAAAGAACACTGAAGCTTTCTTT.

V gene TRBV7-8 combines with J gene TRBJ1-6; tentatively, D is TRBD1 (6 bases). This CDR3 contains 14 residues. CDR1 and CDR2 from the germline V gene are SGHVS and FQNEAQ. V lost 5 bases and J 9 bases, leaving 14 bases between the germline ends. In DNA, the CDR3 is TGTGCCAGCAGCACGGACAGCCCAAGTTCACCCCTCCACTTT. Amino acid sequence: CASSTDSPSSPLHF. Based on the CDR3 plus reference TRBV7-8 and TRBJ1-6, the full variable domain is GAGVSQSPRYKVAKRGQDVALRCDPISGHVSLFWYQQALGQGPEFLTYFQNEAQLDKSGLPSDRFFAERPEGSVSTLKIQRTQQEDSAVYLCASSTDSPSSPLHFGNGTRLTVT.

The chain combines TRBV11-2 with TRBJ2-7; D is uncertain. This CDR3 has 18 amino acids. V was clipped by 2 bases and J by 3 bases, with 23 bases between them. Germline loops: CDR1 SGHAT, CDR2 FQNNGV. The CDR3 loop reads CASSLTGAIQYQFYEQYF. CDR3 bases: TGTGCCAGCAGCTTAACCGGAGCCATCCAGTACCAATTCTACGAGCAGTACTTC.

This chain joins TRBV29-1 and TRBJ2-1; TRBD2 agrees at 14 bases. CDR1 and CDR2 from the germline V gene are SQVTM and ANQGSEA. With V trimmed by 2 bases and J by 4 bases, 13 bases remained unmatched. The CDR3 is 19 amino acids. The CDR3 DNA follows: TGCAGCGTTGAACCGGGACTAGCGGGAGTTAATATTATGTACAATGAGCAGTTCTTC. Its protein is CSVEPGLAGVNIMYNEQFF.

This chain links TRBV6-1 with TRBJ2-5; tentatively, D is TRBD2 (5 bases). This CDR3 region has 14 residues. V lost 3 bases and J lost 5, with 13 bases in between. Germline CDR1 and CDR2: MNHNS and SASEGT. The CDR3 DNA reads TGTGCCAGCAGTGATGGAGGACCCCCGGAGACCCAGTACTTC. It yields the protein CASSDGGPPETQYF.

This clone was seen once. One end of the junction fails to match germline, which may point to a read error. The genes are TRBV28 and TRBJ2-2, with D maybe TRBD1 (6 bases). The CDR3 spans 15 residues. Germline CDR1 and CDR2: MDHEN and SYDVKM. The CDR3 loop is CASSLNRANTGEPFF. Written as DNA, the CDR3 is TGTGCCAGCAGCCTCAACAGGGCTAACACCGGGGAGCCGTTTTTT.

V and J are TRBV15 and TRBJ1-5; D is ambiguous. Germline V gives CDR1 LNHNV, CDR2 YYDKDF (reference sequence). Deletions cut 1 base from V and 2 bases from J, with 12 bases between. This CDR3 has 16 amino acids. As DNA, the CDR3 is TGTGCCACCAGCAGAGTCGGGGAGGGTGGCAATCAGCCCCAGCATTTT. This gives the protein CATSRVGEGGNQPQHF.

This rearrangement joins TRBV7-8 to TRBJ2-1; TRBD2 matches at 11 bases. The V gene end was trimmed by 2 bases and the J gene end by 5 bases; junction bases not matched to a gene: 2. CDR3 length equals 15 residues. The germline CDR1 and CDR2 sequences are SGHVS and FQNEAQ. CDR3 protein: CASSLMGLADNEQFF. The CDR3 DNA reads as TGTGCCAGCAGCTTAATGGGACTAGCGGACAATGAGCAGTTCTTC.

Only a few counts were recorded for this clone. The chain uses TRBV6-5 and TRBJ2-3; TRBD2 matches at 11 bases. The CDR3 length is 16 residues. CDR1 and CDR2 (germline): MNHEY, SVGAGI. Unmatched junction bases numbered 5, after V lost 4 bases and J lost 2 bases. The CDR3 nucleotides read TGTGCCAGCAGTTCTATAGCGGGAGGGAACACAGATACGCAGTATTTT. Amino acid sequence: CASSSIAGGNTDTQYF.

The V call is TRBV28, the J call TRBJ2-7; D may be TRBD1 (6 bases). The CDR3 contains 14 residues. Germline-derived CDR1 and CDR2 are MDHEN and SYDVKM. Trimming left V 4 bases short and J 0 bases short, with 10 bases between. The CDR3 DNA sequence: TGTGCCAGCAGTTCGGTCAGGGGCTCCTACGAGCAGTACTTC. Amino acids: CASSSVRGSYEQYF.

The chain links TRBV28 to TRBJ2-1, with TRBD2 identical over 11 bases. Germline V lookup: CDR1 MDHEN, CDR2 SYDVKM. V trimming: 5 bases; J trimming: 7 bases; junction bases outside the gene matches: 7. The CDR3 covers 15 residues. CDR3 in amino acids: CASSLSGGATNEQFF. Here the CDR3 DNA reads TGTGCCAGCAGTCTTAGCGGGGGGGCGACGAATGAGCAGTTCTTC. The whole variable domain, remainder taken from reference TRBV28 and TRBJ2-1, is DVKVTQSSRYLVKRTGEKVFLECVQDMDHENMFWYRQDPGLGLRLIYFSYDVKMKEKGDIPEGYSVSREKKERFSLILESASTNQTSMYLCASSLSGGATNEQFFGPGTRLTVL.

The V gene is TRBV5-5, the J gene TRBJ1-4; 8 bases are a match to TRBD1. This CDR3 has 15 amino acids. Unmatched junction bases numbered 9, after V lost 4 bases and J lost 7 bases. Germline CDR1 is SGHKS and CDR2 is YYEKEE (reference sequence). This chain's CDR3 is CASSTSGGGLEKLFF. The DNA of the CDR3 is TGTGCCAGCAGCACATCAGGGGGCGGGCTTGAAAAACTGTTTTTT.

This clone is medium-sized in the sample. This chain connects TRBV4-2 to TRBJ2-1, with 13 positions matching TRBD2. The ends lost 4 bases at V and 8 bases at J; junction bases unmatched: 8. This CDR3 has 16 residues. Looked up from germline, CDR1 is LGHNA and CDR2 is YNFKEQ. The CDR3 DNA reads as TGTGCCAGCAGCCCGGGACTAGCGGGGTTAGGGTATGAGCAGTTCTTC. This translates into CASSPGLAGLGYEQFF.

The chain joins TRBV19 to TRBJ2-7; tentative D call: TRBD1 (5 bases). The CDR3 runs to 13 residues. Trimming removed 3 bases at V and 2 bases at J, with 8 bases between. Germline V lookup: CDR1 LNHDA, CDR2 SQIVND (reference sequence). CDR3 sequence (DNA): TGTGCCAGTAGTATCAAGGGGACCTACGAGCAGTACTTC. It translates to CASSIKGTYEQYF.

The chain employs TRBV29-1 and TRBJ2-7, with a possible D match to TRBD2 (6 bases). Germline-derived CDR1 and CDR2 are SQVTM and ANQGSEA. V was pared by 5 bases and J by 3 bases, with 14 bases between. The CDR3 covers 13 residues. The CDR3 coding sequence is TGCAGCGTTTGGGAGGAAGACTACTACGAGCAGTACTTC. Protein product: CSVWEEDYYEQYF.

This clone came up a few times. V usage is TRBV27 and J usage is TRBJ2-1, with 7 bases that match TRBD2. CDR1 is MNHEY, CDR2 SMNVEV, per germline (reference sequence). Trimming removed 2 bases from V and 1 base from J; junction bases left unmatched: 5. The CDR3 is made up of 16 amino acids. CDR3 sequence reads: CASSLTAGVSYNEQFF. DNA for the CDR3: TGTGCCAGCAGTTTAACGGCGGGAGTTTCCTACAATGAGCAGTTCTTC.

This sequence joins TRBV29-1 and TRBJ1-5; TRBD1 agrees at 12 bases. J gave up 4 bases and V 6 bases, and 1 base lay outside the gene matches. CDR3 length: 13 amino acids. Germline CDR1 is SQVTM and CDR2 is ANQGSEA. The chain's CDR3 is CSVGQGANQPQHF. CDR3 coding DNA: TGCAGCGTGGGACAGGGGGCAAATCAGCCCCAGCATTTT.